Presented here are 17 T cell receptor beta chains from one specimen sequenced in a study of blood T cells in healthy people across ages. A J-beta primer mix and a sample-barcoded 5' primer were used in a second PCR of roughly 7 to 12 cycles. TCRdb reanalysed the 5' RACE reads using MiXCR and keeps one entry per CDR3 protein. The table includes about 570,000 distinct CDR3 sequences, 27% detected once. The sample taken for sequencing was blood. The source is a woman in her sixties or seventies in good health.

This clonotype was seen only a few times. The chain links TRBV20-1 to TRBJ1-4; weak D call: TRBD1 (5 bases). Germline CDR1 is DFQATT and CDR2 is SNEGSKA (reference sequence). The V end lost 4 bases, the J end lost 8 bases, and 11 bases lay between the germline ends. There are 12 residues in the CDR3. CDR3 in DNA: TGCAGTGCTAACGGGGGTGAGGAAAAACTGTTTTTT. Residues: CSANGGEEKLFF.

The genes are TRBV20-1 and TRBJ2-5; 10 positions match TRBD2. The V segment lost 5 bases and the J segment 3 bases; nucleotides outside the gene matches: 6. CDR1 is DFQATT and CDR2 is SNEGSKA in the germline V gene (reference sequence). CDR3 length equals 14 residues. In DNA, the CDR3 is TGCAGTGCTTTGGTAGCGGGGGGTAAAGAGACCCAGTACTTC. Protein sequence: CSALVAGGKETQYF.

CDR3 in DNA: TGTGCCAGCAGCCGCTGGGAAGATAGCTCCTACGAGCAGTACTTC. The encoded protein is CASSRWEDSSYEQYF. This chain connects TRBV7-3 to TRBJ2-7, with D uncertain. This CDR3 has 15 amino acids. Trimming took off 5 bases at V and 0 bases at J, with 14 bases between the two ends. CDR1 SGHTA and CDR2 FQGTGA come from the germline V gene.

The rearrangement links TRBV5-1 to TRBJ1-3; a possible D gene is TRBD1 (5 bases). Between the trimmed V and J ends, which lost 4 bases and 10 bases, there was a span of 15 bases. The germline CDR1 and CDR2 sequences are SGHRS and YFSETQ. The CDR3 covers 13 residues. The CDR3 is CASSPTGGTTIYF. CDR3 DNA: TGCGCCAGCAGCCCTACGGGGGGTACGACCATATATTTT.

This clonotype was found a few times. The rearrangement joins TRBV12-3 or TRBV12-4 to TRBJ1-6; D gene uncertain. V lost 3 bases, J lost 9 bases, and 6 bases lay in between. The length of the CDR3 is 12 residues. The CDR3 DNA follows: TGTGCCAGCAGTTTGGGCATTTCACCCCTCCACTTT. This sequence encodes CASSLGISPLHF.

This chain links TRBV14 with TRBJ2-1, with TRBD1 matching over 7 bases. Germline trimming cut 3 bases from V and 4 bases from J; bases unmatched to any gene: 6. The CDR3 has 15 amino acids. Germline assignment: CDR1 SGHDN and CDR2 FVKESK. In DNA, the CDR3 is TGTGCCAGCAGCCAGGACAGGTCCTTTTACAATGAGCAGTTCTTC. Translation gives CASSQDRSFYNEQFF.

CDR3: CASSEYRSAETQYF. Here the CDR3 DNA reads TGTGCCAGCAGTGAATATAGGTCTGCTGAGACCCAGTACTTC. The chain employs TRBV25-1 and TRBJ2-5; D remains unclear. The CDR3 covers 14 residues. Germline V CDR1 and CDR2: MGHDK, SYGVNS. Between the trimmed V and J ends, which lost 0 bases and 5 bases, there was a span of 10 bases.

The chain uses TRBV20-1 and TRBJ2-3; possibly TRBD2 for D (5 bases). Germline CDR1 and CDR2: DFQATT and SNEGSKA (reference sequence). The length of the CDR3 is 12 residues. V was trimmed by 6 bases and J by 5 bases, leaving 12 bases between them. CDR3 protein: CSAPVGRDTQYF. CDR3 DNA: TGCAGTGCACCTGTGGGGAGAGATACGCAGTATTTT.

The chain carries TRBV20-1 and TRBJ1-2; weak D call: TRBD1 (6 bases). The CDR3 extends over 16 amino acids. Deletions cut 0 bases from V and 4 bases from J, with 18 bases between. The germline V gene has CDR1 DFQATT and CDR2 SNEGSKA (reference sequence). Here the CDR3 DNA reads TGCAGTGCTAGAGACCCATCTAGGGGAGGGGGCTATGGCTACACCTTC. The encoded protein is CSARDPSRGGGYGYTF.

CDR3 region: CASSKGEDTQYF. CDR3 in DNA: TGTGCCAGCAGCAAAGGGGAGGATACGCAGTATTTT. The chain employs TRBV21-1 and TRBJ2-3; TRBD2 reflects the table's D call only, with no check against the DNA. TRBV21-1 is described as a pseudogene. The CDR3 length is 12 residues.

V usage is TRBV24-1 and J usage is TRBJ1-1, with TRBD1 matching over 7 bases. The CDR3 sequence is 14 residues long. Per the germline V gene, CDR1 is KGHDR and CDR2 is SFDVKD. V dropped 6 bases and J dropped 1; count of bases not matched to a gene: 4. The CDR3 coding sequence is TGTGCCACCAGTAGTGGGACAGCGAACACTGAAGCTTTCTTT. This encodes CATSSGTANTEAFF.

This clonotype has at least ten counts. The genes are TRBV6-2 or TRBV6-3 and TRBJ2-5; D call uncertain. CDR3 length equals 12 residues. CDR1 is MNHEY, CDR2 SVGEGT, per germline. Trimming left V 4 bases short and J 4 bases short, with 7 bases between. The CDR3 DNA reads as TGTGCCAGCAGTTTTGTGGGAGAGACCCAGTACTTC. It specifies CASSFVGETQYF.

V usage is TRBV12-3 or TRBV12-4 and J usage is TRBJ2-5; 9 positions agree with TRBD2. After removal of 2 bases from V and 4 bases from J, the junction contained 11 bases not matched to a gene. The CDR3 loop spans 17 amino acids. CDR3 bases: TGTGCCAGCAGTTTATGGCGGGAGGGCCGGAGGAGAGAGACCCAGTACTTC. This codes for CASSLWREGRRRETQYF.

V gene TRBV18 combines with J gene TRBJ2-7; unclear D gene. The CDR3 runs to 13 residues. The germline V and J ends were trimmed by 3 bases and 4 bases, with 10 bases remaining between them. Germline CDR1 reads KGHSH; CDR2 reads LQKENI. CDR3 sequence reads: CASSPGLQYEQYF. The CDR3 nucleotides are TGTGCCAGCTCACCGGGCCTGCAGTACGAGCAGTACTTC.

The chain has TRBV4-3 and TRBJ2-4, with D hard to call. The V end was cut by 0 bases, the J end by 2 bases, with 5 bases between. The CDR3 spans 14 residues. Germline lookup yields CDR1 LGHNA and CDR2 YSLEER. CDR3 loop: CASSQEHTKNIQYF. The CDR3 DNA reads TGCGCCAGCAGCCAAGAACATACCAAAAACATTCAGTACTTC.

The chain is built from TRBV24-1 and TRBJ2-1, with 13 bases identical to TRBD2. The J call may be mistaken, given a closer DNA end match to TRBJ2-5. The V gene's germline CDR1 is KGHDR and CDR2 SFDVKD. CDR3 length equals 16 residues. The CDR3 region has the DNA TGTGCCACCAGTGACCGCGGACTAGCGGGGGTAGAGACCCAGTACTTC. It translates to CATSDRGLAGVETQYF.

This clonotype was observed a handful of times. The V gene is TRBV20-1, the J gene TRBJ2-4; tentatively, D is TRBD2 (6 bases). The CDR3 is made up of 16 amino acids. Germline V CDR1 and CDR2: DFQATT, SNEGSKA (reference sequence). V was shortened by 1 base and J by 3 bases, with 16 bases between the two germline ends. The CDR3 sequence: CSARVKTGGFKNIQYF. The CDR3, as DNA: TGCAGTGCTAGAGTCAAAACCGGGGGTTTCAAAAACATTCAGTACTTC.